The clone carrying this T cell receptor (beta chain) was seen a handful of times. Clones were sequenced by immunoSEQ multiplex PCR, and TCRdb holds only the in-frame ones, with some missing. Of 250,000 to 300,000 clones in the sample, about 73% are singletons; the top ten hold 3.3%. This record comes from a study of blood T cell repertoires in COVID-19. CDR1 is SGHRS, CDR2 YFSETQ, per germline. Trimming took 3 bases from V and 5 from J; bases not matched to a gene: 1. There are 12 residues in the CDR3. The sequence came from a woman aged 80 or older with acute or convalescent COVID-19. Source material: peripheral blood. The V gene is TRBV5-1, the J gene TRBJ1-1; 7 bases map to TRBD1. The CDR3 coding sequence is TGCGCCAGCAGCTCAGGGGGTACTGAAGCTTTCTTT. Translation: CASSSGGTEAFF.